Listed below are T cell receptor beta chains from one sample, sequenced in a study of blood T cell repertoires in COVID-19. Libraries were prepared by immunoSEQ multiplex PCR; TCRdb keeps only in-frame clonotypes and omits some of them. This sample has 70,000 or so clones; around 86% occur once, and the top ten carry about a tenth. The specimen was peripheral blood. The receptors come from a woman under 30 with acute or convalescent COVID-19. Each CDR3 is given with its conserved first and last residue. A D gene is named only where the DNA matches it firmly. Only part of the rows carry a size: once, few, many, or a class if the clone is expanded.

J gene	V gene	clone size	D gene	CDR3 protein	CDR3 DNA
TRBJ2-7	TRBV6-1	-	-	CASSESFPTNSYEQYF	TGTGCCAGCAGTGAATCCTTTCCGACTAACTCCTACGAGCAGTACTTC
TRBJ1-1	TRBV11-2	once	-	CASSKGGRGNTEAFF	TGTGCCAGCAGTAAGGGAGGGCGGGGGAACACTGAAGCTTTCTTT
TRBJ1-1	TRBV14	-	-	CASSHGLGQNTEAFF	TGTGCCAGCAGCCACGGTCTGGGACAGAACACTGAAGCTTTCTTT
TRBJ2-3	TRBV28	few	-	CAPGRAGRADTQYF	TGTGCCCCGGGGCGGGCGGGGCGGGCAGATACGCAGTATTTT
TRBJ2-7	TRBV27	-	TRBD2	CASSFIGGGSYEQYF	TGTGCCAGCAGTTTTATCGGCGGGGGCTCCTACGAGCAGTACTTC
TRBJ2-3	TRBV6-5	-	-	CASQSTDTQYF	TGTGCCAGCCAGAGCACAGATACGCAGTATTTT
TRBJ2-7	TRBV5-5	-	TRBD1	CASSFDRGHEQYF	TGTGCCAGCAGCTTCGACAGGGGCCACGAGCAGTACTTC
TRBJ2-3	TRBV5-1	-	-	CASSPTRLEGDTQYF	TGCGCCAGCAGCCCAACACGGCTGGAGGGGGATACGCAGTATTTT
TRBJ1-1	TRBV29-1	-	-	CSVTGGLEVHTEAFF	TGCAGCGTTACGGGGGGGTTGGAGGTACACACTGAAGCTTTCTTT
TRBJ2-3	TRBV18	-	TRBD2	CASSPSPLAGGRKGTDTQYF	TGTGCCAGCTCCCCATCCCCCCTAGCGGGAGGGCGCAAAGGCACAGATACGCAGTATTTT
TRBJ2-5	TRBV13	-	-	CASSLEGRETQYF	TGTGCCAGCAGCTTGGAGGGGAGGGAGACCCAGTACTTC
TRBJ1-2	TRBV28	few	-	CASSDDRDGYTF	TGTGCCAGCAGCGACGACAGAGATGGCTACACCTTC
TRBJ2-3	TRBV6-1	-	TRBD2	CASSEALAGFTDTQYF	TGTGCCAGCAGTGAAGCGCTAGCGGGATTCACAGATACGCAGTATTTT
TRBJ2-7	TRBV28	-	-	CASSHGYEQYF	TGTGCCAGCAGTCACGGGTACGAGCAGTACTTC
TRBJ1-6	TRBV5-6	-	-	CASSLRHVGFGSPLHF	TGTGCCAGCAGCTTGAGGCATGTCGGGTTCGGTTCACCCCTCCACTTT
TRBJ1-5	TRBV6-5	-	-	CASSRYSNQPQHF	TGTGCCAGCAGTCGTTATAGCAATCAGCCCCAGCATTTT
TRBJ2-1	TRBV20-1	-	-	CSAYRNNEQFF	TGCAGTGCTTACAGGAACAATGAGCAGTTCTTC
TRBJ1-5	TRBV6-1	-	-	CASSELGGPGSNQPQHF	TGTGCCAGCAGTGAATTAGGCGGGCCGGGAAGCAATCAGCCCCAGCATTTT